Sequencing of this T cell receptor (beta chain) was carried out in a study of siplizumab effects on memory and regulatory T cells. V lost 2 bases and J lost 4; bases outside the gene matches: 7. The CDR3 is 16 amino acids. Germline assignment: CDR1 SGHRS and CDR2 YFSETQ. Study outcomes and limitations: With siplizumab, cumulative frequency of CD4+ memory-derived alloreactive sequences dropped significantly. Siplizumab cultures yielded proliferating Tregs whose suppressive function was not confirmed.

With respect to this clone: What it recognizes is unknown.

TCRdb keeps only in-frame clones here, not all; method: immunoSEQ multiplex PCR. Among roughly 110,000 clones listed, around 93% were seen once. V usage is TRBV5-1 and J usage is TRBJ2-2; the match to TRBD2 covers 8 bases. The receptor comes from a human donor in good health. Input material: non-Treg CD4+ T cells sorted from blood. As DNA, the CDR3 is TGCGCCAGCAGCTTCTCCGGGGGGGGATCCACCGGGGAGCTGTTTTTT. As protein: CASSFSGGGSTGELFF.